Below, 9 T cell receptor beta chains from the same sample are listed, as sequenced in a study of cytotoxic CD8 clonotypes in ibrutinib-treated CLL. Assay used: immunoSEQ multiplex PCR; TCRdb lists only in-frame clones, some missing. The sample has about 200,000 clones, 72% seen once. The source material was PBMCs, sampled after 24 months of ibrutinib treatment. All receptors derive from a human donor with chronic lymphocytic leukemia.

V is TRBV4-3 and J is TRBJ1-2, with D possibly TRBD1 on 5 matching bases. The V and J ends lost 0 bases and 5 bases respectively, with 16 bases between them. CDR3 length: 16 amino acids. Germline V gives CDR1 LGHNA, CDR2 YSLEER. CDR3 amino acids: CASSQDTAGMGYGYTF. CDR3 coding DNA: TGCGCCAGCAGCCAAGATACGGCAGGGATGGGGTATGGCTACACCTTC.

The chain carries TRBV4-2 and TRBJ2-1; D may correspond to TRBD1 or TRBD2 (5 bases each). This CDR3 is built from 17 residues. Germline-derived CDR1 and CDR2 are LGHNA and YNFKEQ. V was shortened by 2 bases and J by 9 bases, with 23 bases between the two germline ends. CDR3 sequence: CASSQRGAWGARGEQFF. CDR3 coding DNA: TGTGCCAGCAGCCAACGGGGCGCGTGGGGCGCCCGTGGTGAGCAGTTCTTC.

The CDR3: CASSLAGDASTDTQYF. CDR3 coding DNA: TGTGCCAGTAGTTTAGCGGGGGACGCTAGCACAGATACGCAGTATTTT. The chain employs TRBV19 and TRBJ2-3; 9 bases are a match to TRBD2. The CDR3 loop spans 16 amino acids. Germline CDR1 LNHDA, CDR2 SQIVND (reference sequence). J was trimmed by 0 bases and V by 5 bases; bases with no gene match: 6. Based on the CDR3 plus reference TRBV19 and TRBJ2-3, the full variable domain is DGGITQSPKYLFRKEGQNVTLSCEQNLNHDAMYWYRQDPGQGLRLIYYSQIVNDFQKGDIAEGYSVSREKKESFPLTVTSAQKNPTAFYLCASSLAGDASTDTQYFGPGTRLTVL.

The chain employs TRBV5-6 and TRBJ1-1; D call uncertain. The germline V and J ends were trimmed by 1 base and 4 bases, with 8 bases remaining between them. Germline CDR1 SGHDT, CDR2 YYEEEE. The CDR3 spans 13 residues. CDR3 DNA: TGTGCCAGCAGCTTGCCAGGACGCACTGAAGCTTTCTTT. Translated: CASSLPGRTEAFF.

This sequence joins TRBV11-1 and TRBJ2-7; TRBD1 agrees at 10 bases. Trimming at V came to 1 base and at J to 2 bases, leaving 2 bases not matched to a gene. CDR3 size: 15 residues. Germline-derived CDR1 and CDR2 are SGHAT and FQDESV (reference sequence). CDR3 region: CASSLGDRGTYEQYF. In DNA, the CDR3 is TGTGCCAGCAGCTTAGGGGACAGGGGAACCTACGAGCAGTACTTC.

This rearrangement joins TRBV30 to TRBJ2-1; 8 bases agree with TRBD2. CDR3 length: 13 residues. Germline CDR1 is GTSNPN and CDR2 is SVGIG (reference sequence). With 4 bases clipped from V and 2 bases from J, the junction kept 1 base outside the gene matches. The CDR3 DNA reads as TGTGCCTGGACAGCGGGGGCCTACAATGAGCAGTTCTTC. This sequence encodes CAWTAGAYNEQFF.

V gene TRBV7-2 combines with J gene TRBJ1-1; no definite D call. V dropped 10 bases and J dropped 2 bases, with 17 bases sitting between them. The CDR3 contains 14 residues. CDR1 is SGHTA and CDR2 is FQGNSA in the germline V gene. This CDR3 is CATRLAGVNTEAFF. The CDR3 nucleotides are TGTGCCACCCGTCTGGCTGGGGTTAACACTGAAGCTTTCTTT. Full variable domain (rest looked up from reference TRBV7-2 and TRBJ1-1): GAGVSQSPSNKVTEKGKDVELRCDPISGHTALYWYRQSLGQGLEFLIYFQGNSAPDKSGLPSDRFSAERTGGSVSTLTIQRTQQEDSAVYLCATRLAGVNTEAFFGQGTRLTVV.

This clone was detected a few times. V gene TRBV25-1 combines with J gene TRBJ1-2, with D maybe TRBD1 (5 bases). This CDR3 is 14 amino acids long. Germline V lookup: CDR1 MGHDK, CDR2 SYGVNS. V shed 1 base and J shed 5 bases, with 11 bases lying between them. Here the CDR3 reads CASSESGGKYGYTF. The CDR3 coding sequence is TGTGCCAGCAGTGAATCCGGGGGAAAGTATGGCTACACCTTC.

This clone has more than one count but fewer than ten. The chain combines TRBV6-4 with TRBJ1-4; D is undetermined. The V end lost 4 bases, the J end lost 5 bases, and 8 bases lay between the germline ends. This CDR3 has 13 amino acids. CDR1 and CDR2 (germline): MRHNA, SNTAGT. CDR3 loop: CASSVQPNEKLFF. CDR3 coding DNA: TGTGCCAGCAGTGTCCAGCCGAATGAAAAACTGTTTTTT.